The rows below give T cell receptor beta chains drawn from one sample of a study of technical replicates of blood from a handful of donors. Clones were sequenced by immunoSEQ multiplex PCR, and TCRdb holds only the in-frame ones, with some missing. Of some 80,000 clones in the sample, just over 90% are singletons; the top ten hold approximately 0.25%. Sequenced input: T cells isolated from PBMCs. These receptors were obtained from a human donor in good health. Each CDR3 is given with its conserved first and last residue. A D gene is named only where the DNA matches it firmly. Clone size, where shown, is once, few, many, or a class for clones that have expanded.

clone_size j_call d_call v_call cdr3_aa cdr3_nt
- TRBJ2-7 - TRBV5-1 CASSGGTVAPREQYF TGCGCCAGCAGCGGAGGGACAGTAGCCCCCCGCGAGCAGTACTTC
- TRBJ2-5 - TRBV14 CASSQAVYLGTPQETQYF TGTGCCAGCAGCCAAGCGGTTTATCTGGGGACACCCCAAGAGACCCAGTACTTC
- TRBJ2-2 - TRBV18 CASSPSIRTATGELFF TGTGCCAGCTCACCGTCGATTAGAACAGCAACCGGGGAGCTGTTTTTT
- TRBJ2-7 TRBD2 TRBV30 CAWSSLAGDF TGTGCCTGGAGTTCGCTAGCGGGTGACTTC
- TRBJ1-2 - TRBV7-8 CASSLARAWSKGYGYTF TGTGCCAGCAGCTTAGCCAGGGCGTGGAGCAAGGGCTATGGCTACACCTTC
- TRBJ1-4 - TRBV6-5 CASSTKQGTNEKLFF TGTGCCAGCAGTACTAAACAGGGAACTAATGAAAAACTGTTTTTT
- TRBJ2-1 - TRBV29-1 CSVEFSGERYNEQFF TGCAGCGTTGAATTCTCGGGGGAGCGGTACAATGAGCAGTTCTTC
once TRBJ2-5 - TRBV7-9 CASSSRTFQETQYF TGTGCCAGCAGCTCCCGGACTTTCCAAGAGACCCAGTACTTC
- TRBJ1-2 - TRBV15 CATRGTDRFYGYTF TGTGCCACCAGAGGGACTGATCGTTTCTATGGCTACACCTTC
- TRBJ1-5 - TRBV12-5 CASGLQPQHF TGTGCTAGTGGTCTACAGCCCCAGCATTTT
- TRBJ2-1 - TRBV28 CASSPQYSYNEQFF TGTGCCAGCAGCCCACAGTACTCCTACAATGAGCAGTTCTTC
- TRBJ1-2 TRBD1 TRBV6-1 CASSERTGNYGYTF TGTGCCAGCAGTGAAAGGACAGGGAACTATGGCTACACCTTC
- TRBJ2-1 TRBD2 TRBV6-1 CASSAQPVAGEVNEQFF TGTGCCAGCAGTGCGCAGCCTGTAGCGGGGGAGGTCAATGAGCAGTTCTTC
- TRBJ2-5 TRBD2 TRBV5-6 CASSLPGLAGGETQYF TGTGCCAGCAGCCTGCCTGGGCTAGCGGGAGGGGAGACCCAGTACTTC
- TRBJ2-7 TRBD1 TRBV6-5 CASTGGESYEQYF TGTGCCAGTACAGGGGGCGAGTCCTACGAGCAGTACTTC
- TRBJ1-3 - TRBV19 CASSRASGNTIYF TGTGCCAGTAGTAGGGCCTCTGGAAACACCATATATTTT
- TRBJ2-7 TRBD1 TRBV6-5 CASSTTGNEQYF TGTGCCAGCAGCACGACAGGGAACGAGCAGTACTTC
- TRBJ2-1 TRBD2 TRBV10-2 CASSELGLAGDNEQFF TGCGCCAGCAGTGAACTCGGACTAGCGGGGGACAATGAGCAGTTCTTC
- TRBJ1-4 - TRBV11-2 CASSLEGAATNEKLFF TGTGCCAGCAGCTTAGAGGGGGCAGCAACTAATGAAAAACTGTTTTTT
- TRBJ2-7 - TRBV6-1 CASSGRATYEQYF TGTGCCAGCAGTGGCAGGGCAACCTACGAGCAGTACTTC
- TRBJ2-7 - TRBV19 CASSPGARYEQYF TGTGCCAGTAGTCCAGGGGCCCGCTACGAGCAGTACTTC
- TRBJ2-5 - TRBV11-2 CASSFLRGLREAQYF TGTGCCAGCAGCTTTCTCAGGGGCTTAAGAGAGGCCCAGTACTTC
- TRBJ2-4 TRBD2 TRBV28 CASSLLLPGQSGRGSIQYF TGTGCCAGCAGTTTACTGCTCCCCGGCCAGAGCGGGAGGGGAAGCATTCAGTACTTC
- TRBJ2-7 - TRBV5-1 CASSSEGQGLSYEQYF TGCGCCAGCAGCTCGGAGGGTCAGGGTCTCTCCTACGAGCAGTACTTC
- TRBJ1-4 - TRBV7-8 CASSLDGTNEKLFF TGTGCCAGCAGCCTAGACGGTACGAATGAAAAACTGTTTTTT
- TRBJ2-2 TRBD1 TRBV7-9 CASRTGGYDNTGELFF TGTGCCAGCAGGACAGGGGGCTATGATAACACCGGGGAGCTGTTTTTT
- TRBJ2-6 TRBD1 TRBV11-3 CASSFTRGQESSGANVLTF TGTGCCAGCAGCTTCACAAGGGGGCAGGAGAGCTCTGGGGCCAACGTCCTGACTTTC
- TRBJ1-6 TRBD1 TRBV14 CASSQIQGAAPSYNSPLHF TGTGCCAGCAGCCAGATTCAGGGGGCCGCGCCCTCCTATAATTCACCCCTCCACTTT
- TRBJ2-5 - TRBV5-1 CASGLNPGETRLWETQYF TGCGCCAGCGGGCTTAATCCGGGGGAGACCAGGCTTTGGGAGACCCAGTACTTC
- TRBJ2-7 - TRBV21-1 CASSTSQGVSHEQYF TGTGCCAGCAGCACGTCCCAGGGGGTCTCCCACGAGCAGTACTTC
- TRBJ1-2 - TRBV11-2 CASSLSQGTYTF TGTGCCAGCAGCTTATCTCAGGGGACCTACACCTTC